This T cell receptor (beta chain) appears in the sequencing data of a study of T-cell memory formation after mild COVID-19. Background on the study: Across donors, TCR clusters were largely donor specific. Regarding the study as a whole: Pre-infection memory held some responding clones, suggesting pre-existing cross-reactive T cells responded. Chiefly within CM and EM were the contracting CD4+ clones; CD8+ ones were within EMRA.

Comments on this clonotype: Its antigen is not identified.

5'RACE with constant-segment primers yielded barcoded, UMI-tagged TCR alpha and TCR beta cDNA libraries. From the 5' RACE reads, TCRdb called clonotypes with MiXCR, one entry per CDR3 protein. The data contain roughly 170,000 distinct CDR3 sequences, around a fifth of them singletons. The clonotype originates from an adult woman who had mild COVID-19 (a few samples of this study predate the infection). Cell type and time point are not known. The specimen sequenced was PBMCs or a T cell subset sorted from them (not recorded which).

CDR3 amino acids: CASSQDRAGEADTQYF. CDR3 bases: TGTGCCAGCAGCCAAGATCGGGCGGGGGAGGCAGATACGCAGTATTTT. The chain links TRBV4-2 to TRBJ2-3, with 7 bases identical to TRBD2. CDR3 length: 16 residues. Germline values: CDR1 LGHNA, CDR2 YNFKEQ. The junction had 7 bases not matched to a gene; V was cut back by 0 bases and J by 4 bases.